Included here is one TCR beta chain sequence, with context. The record originates from a study of shared clonotypes between healthy human individuals. V was pared by 5 bases and J by 1 base, with 21 bases between. Germline values: CDR1 LNHDA, CDR2 SQIVND (reference sequence). The CDR3 totals 18 residues. Some 30,000 T cell genomes, or around 180 ng DNA, went into the sorted-subset replicate PCRs. Repertoires were generated with immunoSEQ multiplex PCR, while TCRdb's copy carries only in-frame clones and drops some. There are about 770,000 clones in the sample; roughly 72% occur only once, and more than 1.5% lies in the top ten.

This receptor was identified in a woman in her twenties or thirties in good health. Sample: memory CD4+ T cells sorted from blood. Subset defined: CD45RA-negative fraction. The V call is TRBV19, the J call TRBJ1-5, with a weak D call TRBD1 (6 bases). CDR3 coding DNA: TGTGCCAGTAGTCTTTTTGTCGGGGGCGCGGGAAGCAATCAGCCCCAGCATTTT. Its protein product is CASSLFVGGAGSNQPQHF.